Following are 16 T cell receptor beta chains from one sample sequenced in a study of blood T cell repertoires in COVID-19. Some clones are missing from TCRdb's copy, which holds only in-frame ones; the method was immunoSEQ multiplex PCR. The profile shows roughly 250,000 clones, around nine tenths of them singletons. The sample consisted of PBMCs or T cells enriched from blood (not recorded which). These receptors all stem from a woman aged 50 to 60 who had recovered from COVID-19.

V usage is TRBV28 and J usage is TRBJ2-1, with 8 bases fitting TRBD2. Germline-derived CDR1 and CDR2 are MDHEN and SYDVKM. Trimming took 10 bases from V and 4 from J; bases not matched to a gene: 9. There are 14 residues in the CDR3. The CDR3 DNA follows: TGTGCCACTTCGGAGCGGGAGAGGTACAATGAGCAGTTCTTC. Its translation is CATSERERYNEQFF.

The CDR3 is CASRDGTNTEAFF. The CDR3 DNA reads as TGTGCCAGTCGGGATGGAACGAACACTGAAGCTTTCTTT. J is TRBJ1-1 and V is TRBV27; D unclear. The V and J ends lost 9 bases and 1 base respectively, with 12 bases between them. This CDR3 has 13 residues. CDR1 MNHEY and CDR2 SMNVEV come from the germline V gene (reference sequence).

About this clone: A junction boundary mismatches the germline segment, possibly from a read error. The chain joins TRBV7-7 to TRBJ2-7, with D possibly being TRBD1 (6 bases). The CDR3 is 13 amino acids. Germline CDR1 and CDR2: SSHAT and FNYEAQ (reference sequence). The CDR3 sequence is CASSVGQIYEQYF. The CDR3 DNA follows: TGTGCTAGCAGCGTAGGACAGATTTACGAGCAGTACTTC.

The J gene is TRBJ2-2, the V gene TRBV5-1; no firm D call. Trimming left V 2 bases short and J 0 bases short, with 5 bases between. Germline V gene lookup returns CDR1 SGHRS and CDR2 YFSETQ. CDR3 length equals 14 residues. The CDR3 DNA reads TGCGCCAGCAGCTTTAGCACGAACACCGGGGAGCTGTTTTTT. Translating gives CASSFSTNTGELFF.

The chain links TRBV6-5 to TRBJ2-7; D gene ambiguous. The V gene's germline CDR1 is MNHEY and CDR2 SVGAGI. V gave up 5 bases and J gave up 4 bases, with 15 bases separating them. The CDR3 sequence is 14 residues long. CDR3 in amino acids: CASSPLPTNYEQYF. DNA for the CDR3: TGTGCCAGCAGTCCACTACCAACCAATTACGAGCAGTACTTC.

In this sample, this clone turned up a few times. The V gene is TRBV7-9, the J gene TRBJ1-1, with D unresolved. V dropped 5 bases and J dropped 4 bases, with 11 bases sitting between them. This CDR3 comprises 13 residues. Germline CDR1 SEHNR, CDR2 FQNEAQ (reference sequence). The CDR3 DNA sequence: TGTGCCAGCAGCCCCGACTGGGTCACTGAAGCTTTCTTT. Its translation is CASSPDWVTEAFF.

The chain couples TRBV6-5 to TRBJ2-2; 8 positions agree with TRBD1. CDR3 length equals 14 residues. Germline CDR1 is MNHEY and CDR2 is SVGAGI. The V gene end was trimmed by 8 bases and the J gene end by 4 bases; junction bases not matched to a gene: 6. The CDR3 bases are TGTGCCAGCTGGCGGGACAGGTCCACCGGGGAGCTGTTTTTT. It codes for CASWRDRSTGELFF.

The chain has TRBV25-1 and TRBJ2-2, with 13 bases lining up with TRBD2. The length of the CDR3 is 17 residues. Germline assignment: CDR1 MGHDK and CDR2 SYGVNS. V dropped 6 bases and J dropped 1; count of bases not matched to a gene: 5. The CDR3 reads CASRSTSGRRNTGELFF. The CDR3 coding sequence is TGTGCCAGCAGATCGACTAGCGGGAGGCGGAACACCGGGGAGCTGTTTTTT. The entire variable domain, with the rest obtained from reference TRBV25-1 and TRBJ2-2, is as follows: EADIYQTPRYLVIGTGKKITLECSQTMGHDKMYWYQQDPGMELHLIHYSYGVNSTEKGDLSSESTVSRIRTEHFPLTLESARPSHTSQYLCASRSTSGRRNTGELFFGEGSRLTVL.

The chain recombines TRBV15 with TRBJ1-1, with D possibly matching TRBD1 (6 bases). This CDR3 has 18 amino acids. The V gene lost 0 bases and the J gene lost 4 bases, with 21 bases spanning the gap. CDR1 LNHNV and CDR2 YYDKDF come from the germline V gene (reference sequence). The CDR3 region is CATSRDLLGAVAGTEAFF. CDR3 bases: TGTGCCACCAGCAGAGATCTTTTGGGGGCCGTAGCCGGCACTGAAGCTTTCTTT. Filled out from reference TRBV15 and TRBJ1-1, the complete variable domain reads DAMVIQNPRYQVTQFGKPVTLSCSQTLNHNVMYWYQQKSSQAPKLLFHYYDKDFNNEADTPDNFQSRRPNTSFCFLDIRSPGLGDTAMYLCATSRDLLGAVAGTEAFFGQGTRLTVV.

The chain joins TRBV9 to TRBJ1-1; D gene unclear. The germline V and J ends were trimmed by 3 bases and 3 bases, with 12 bases remaining between them. The germline CDR1 and CDR2 sequences are SGDLS and YYNGEE. This CDR3 is 14 amino acids long. The CDR3 sequence: CASSALQRDTEAFF. CDR3 nucleotide sequence: TGTGCCAGCAGCGCACTTCAGAGGGACACTGAAGCTTTCTTT.

In its sample, this clone was seen a few times. The gene calls are TRBV5-6 and TRBJ2-7; maybe TRBD2 (5 bases). V dropped 0 bases and J dropped 0 bases, with 13 bases sitting between them. The CDR3 runs to 16 residues. In germline, CDR1 is SGHDT, CDR2 YYEEEE. The CDR3 spells CASSLGLTRNSYEQYF. The CDR3 DNA reads as TGTGCCAGCAGCTTGGGCCTAACTAGAAACTCCTACGAGCAGTACTTC. The variable domain in full, completed from reference TRBV5-6 and TRBJ2-7, reads DAGVTQSPTHLIKTRGQQVTLRCSPKSGHDTVSWYQQALGQGPQFIFQYYEEEERQRGNFPDRFSGHQFPNYSSELNVNALLLGDSALYLCASSLGLTRNSYEQYFGPGTRLTVT.

This chain links TRBV10-3 with TRBJ2-1, with 11 bases matching TRBD2. CDR3 size: 14 residues. Losses at the gene ends were 8 bases for V and 8 bases for J; bases not matched to a gene: 8. Germline V lookup: CDR1 ENHRY, CDR2 SYGVKD. CDR3 coding DNA: TGTGCCATCCGATCTAGCGGGAGGAACGATGAGCAGTTCTTC. Protein product: CAIRSSGRNDEQFF.

The V call is TRBV5-8, the J call TRBJ2-3; possible D gene TRBD1, 7 bases. Germline V lookup: CDR1 SGHTS, CDR2 YDEGEE. V was cut by 2 bases and J by 0 bases, with 13 bases left in between. The CDR3 loop spans 16 amino acids. CDR3 sequence: CASSFLTGTSTDTQYF. The CDR3 DNA reads as TGTGCCAGCAGCTTCCTGACAGGGACTAGCACAGATACGCAGTATTTT.

This chain uses TRBV11-2 with TRBJ2-1; TRBD2 aligns across 11 bases. In germline, CDR1 is SGHAT, CDR2 FQNNGV. V was pared by 3 bases and J by 8 bases, with 9 bases of the junction left unmatched. This CDR3 has 16 amino acids. The CDR3 here is CASSFRGLAGSDEQFF. Here the CDR3 DNA reads TGTGCCAGCAGCTTCCGTGGACTAGCGGGTTCGGATGAGCAGTTCTTC. The full variable domain, completed using reference TRBV11-2 and TRBJ2-1, is EAGVAQSPRYKIIEKRQSVAFWCNPISGHATLYWYQQILGQGPKLLIQFQNNGVVDDSQLPKDRFSAERLKGVDSTLKIQPAKLEDSAVYLCASSFRGLAGSDEQFFGPGTRLTVL.

The chain carries TRBV5-4 and TRBJ2-1; weak D call: TRBD2 (6 bases). V was cut by 1 base and J by 10 bases, with 6 bases left in between. The germline CDR1 and CDR2 sequences are SGHNT and YYREEE (reference sequence). This CDR3 contains 11 residues. CDR3: CASSLRGEQFF. The DNA for the CDR3 is TGTGCCAGCAGCTTGCGGGGGGAGCAGTTCTTC.

The genes are TRBV30 and TRBJ1-1, with a possible D match to TRBD1 (5 bases). Germline assignment: CDR1 GTSNPN and CDR2 SVGIG (reference sequence). The V end was cut by 0 bases, the J end by 0 bases, with 11 bases between. This CDR3 region has 15 residues. CDR3 protein: CAWSVTGSMNTEAFF. The CDR3 DNA follows: TGTGCCTGGAGTGTAACAGGTAGCATGAACACTGAAGCTTTCTTT.